Below, 23 T cell receptor beta chains from the same sample are listed, as sequenced in a study of blood T cell repertoires in COVID-19. Only in-frame clones appear in the TCRdb table, and some are missing; sequencing was by immunoSEQ multiplex PCR. The sample comprises fewer than 350,000 clones, approximately 91% of which are singletons, and more than 7.5% rests with the top ten. The sample consisted of peripheral blood. These receptors came from a man aged 18 to 29 with active or convalescent COVID-19.

The V and J genes are TRBV19 and TRBJ1-4, with 9 bases that match TRBD1. The CDR3 runs to 15 residues. Germline V CDR1 and CDR2: LNHDA, SQIVND (reference sequence). The V and J ends lost 6 bases and 5 bases, in that order; junction bases with no gene match: 7. CDR3 coding DNA: TGTGCCAGTAGCGACGCCGGGACAGGGAATGAAAAACTGTTTTTT. Protein sequence: CASSDAGTGNEKLFF.

The V gene is TRBV5-1, the J gene TRBJ2-7, with a possible D match to TRBD2 (5 bases). Deletions cut 5 bases from V and 5 bases from J, with 23 bases between. The germline V gene has CDR1 SGHRS and CDR2 YFSETQ. The CDR3 loop spans 16 amino acids. CDR3 amino acids: CASRFGLGARTDEQYF. In DNA form, the CDR3 reads TGCGCCAGCAGATTTGGTTTGGGAGCCCGTACGGACGAGCAGTACTTC.

V gene TRBV23-1 combines with J gene TRBJ2-1; possibly TRBD1 for D (6 bases). TRBV23-1 is filed as an ORF, its function uncertain. Trimming cost V 11 bases and J 2 bases, with 13 bases left between them. CDR3 length: 13 residues. The DNA of the CDR3 is TGCGCCGCGGAACAGGGCCCCTACAATGAGCAGTTCTTC. Its translation: CAAEQGPYNEQFF.

The chain links TRBV6-5 to TRBJ1-2, with 7 bases aligning to TRBD1. CDR3 length: 14 amino acids. Germline assignment: CDR1 MNHEY and CDR2 SVGAGI. V shed 6 bases, J shed 4 bases, and the junction held 8 bases outside the gene matches. In DNA, the CDR3 is TGTGCCAGCAGGGCCCCGGGACAGATCTATGGCTACACCTTC. Its protein product is CASRAPGQIYGYTF.

This chain uses TRBV7-2 with TRBJ1-2; D is uncertain. The germline gives CDR1 SGHTA, CDR2 FQGNSA. Between the trimmed V and J ends, which lost 1 base and 7 bases, there was a span of 25 bases. CDR3 length equals 18 residues. The DNA for the CDR3 is TGTGCCAGCAGCTTAGTCTCCTCAATAAAAAATCTACCGTTTGGCTACACCTTC. Protein sequence: CASSLVSSIKNLPFGYTF.

V usage is TRBV28 and J usage is TRBJ1-4; D unclear. Germline loops: CDR1 MDHEN, CDR2 SYDVKM. This CDR3 contains 15 residues. Trimming removed 5 bases at V and 4 bases at J, with 14 bases between. In DNA, the CDR3 is TGTGCCAGCAGTCTCTCCGGGTCTTATAATGAAAAACTGTTTTTT. It encodes CASSLSGSYNEKLFF.

The rearrangement uses TRBV6-6 and TRBJ2-7, with D tentatively TRBD1 (6 bases). The V end was cut by 6 bases, the J end by 3 bases, with 15 bases between. The CDR3 spans 14 residues. CDR1 is MNHNY and CDR2 is SVGAGI in the germline V gene (reference sequence). In nucleotides, the CDR3 is TGTGCCAGCAGGAACAGGGTGCTGAGCTACGAGCAGTACTTC. Amino acid sequence: CASRNRVLSYEQYF.

This clone has just a few counts. This chain links TRBV5-1 with TRBJ1-2; 9 positions agree with TRBD1. The germline V gene encodes CDR1 SGHRS and CDR2 YFSETQ. This CDR3 has 16 amino acids. V lost 1 base, J lost 4 bases, and 8 bases stayed unmatched. CDR3 region: CASSLSARTGAYGYTF. The CDR3 nucleotides are TGCGCCAGCAGCTTGTCCGCAAGGACAGGGGCCTATGGCTACACCTTC.

The V gene is TRBV27, the J gene TRBJ2-3; D ambiguous. Trimming removed 3 bases from V and 3 bases from J, with 7 bases in between. The CDR3 consists of 13 residues. The germline gives CDR1 MNHEY, CDR2 SMNVEV (reference sequence). The CDR3 loop is CASSFLGTDTQYF. The CDR3 nucleotides read TGTGCCAGCAGTTTTCTCGGTACAGATACGCAGTATTTT.

V usage is TRBV3-1 (or the pseudogene TRBV3-2) and J usage is TRBJ1-1, with D possibly being TRBD1 (6 bases). Trimming left V 5 bases short and J 11 bases short, with 15 bases between. The germline V gene has CDR1 LGHDT and CDR2 YNNKEL (reference sequence). This CDR3 is 12 amino acids long. CDR3 protein: CASSVEQGHAFF. CDR3 DNA sequence: TGTGCCAGCAGCGTCGAACAGGGCCACGCTTTCTTT.

This clone was detected only once. The gene calls are TRBV19 and TRBJ1-2; 11 bases are a match to TRBD1. This CDR3 region has 15 residues. Germline assignment: CDR1 LNHDA and CDR2 SQIVND (reference sequence). Losses at the gene ends were 11 bases for V and 4 bases for J; bases not matched to a gene: 12. The CDR3 DNA follows: TGTGCCGCAAGCGAAAGGGACAGGGGGTCCTATGGCTACACCTTC. Amino acids: CAASERDRGSYGYTF.

In its sample, this clone was seen once. V gene TRBV19 combines with J gene TRBJ2-6; D may be TRBD1 (6 bases). Germline V gene lookup returns CDR1 LNHDA and CDR2 SQIVND (reference sequence). This CDR3 region has 19 residues. Between the trimmed V and J ends, which lost 3 bases and 0 bases, there was a span of 18 bases. CDR3 amino acids: CASSIPPQGSFSGANVLTF. CDR3 sequence (DNA): TGTGCCAGTAGTATCCCTCCCCAGGGGTCTTTCTCTGGGGCCAACGTCCTGACTTTC. Full variable domain (outside the CDR3, taken from reference TRBV19 and TRBJ2-6): DGGITQSPKYLFRKEGQNVTLSCEQNLNHDAMYWYRQDPGQGLRLIYYSQIVNDFQKGDIAEGYSVSREKKESFPLTVTSAQKNPTAFYLCASSIPPQGSFSGANVLTFGAGSRLTVL.

This rearrangement joins TRBV3-1 (or the pseudogene TRBV3-2) to TRBJ2-1; TRBD2 might be the D (5 bases). Per germline, CDR1 LGHDT and CDR2 YNNKEL (reference sequence). The CDR3 runs to 14 residues. With 4 bases removed from V and 9 bases from J, the gap between germline ends came to 16 bases. The CDR3: CASSRLYGEGEQFF. CDR3 DNA sequence: TGTGCCAGCAGCCGGCTTTACGGTGAGGGTGAGCAGTTCTTC.

The chain uses TRBV4-1 and TRBJ1-4; D ambiguous. Germline loops: CDR1 MGHRA, CDR2 YSYEKL. The germline V and J ends were trimmed by 1 base and 8 bases, with 11 bases remaining between them. There are 14 residues in the CDR3. In DNA, the CDR3 is TGCGCCAGCAGCCAAGTTGTCCCCGTCGAAAAACTGTTTTTT. The encoded protein is CASSQVVPVEKLFF.

The rearrangement uses TRBV6-2 or TRBV6-3 and TRBJ2-7; TRBD2 matches 8 bases. The CDR3 has 14 amino acids. The junction had 8 bases not matched to a gene; V was cut back by 4 bases and J by 6 bases. Germline V lookup: CDR1 MNHEY, CDR2 SVGEGT. CDR3 residues: CASSSDGGVSEQYF. The CDR3 nucleotides read TGTGCCAGCAGTTCGGACGGGGGGGTCTCCGAGCAGTACTTC.

The genes are TRBV5-1 and TRBJ2-7; 14 bases are a match to TRBD2. The CDR3 totals 15 residues. The V and J ends lost 4 bases and 7 bases, in that order; junction bases with no gene match: 7. The germline gives CDR1 SGHRS, CDR2 YFSETQ. CDR3 sequence: CASSPGTSGGQEQYF. DNA for the CDR3: TGCGCCAGCAGCCCCGGGACTAGCGGGGGCCAGGAGCAGTACTTC.

The gene calls are TRBV7-2 and TRBJ1-4, with 9 bases identical to TRBD1. The CDR3 is 14 residues long. Germline CDR1 and CDR2: SGHTA and FQGNSA. Germline trimming cut 1 base from V and 7 bases from J; bases unmatched to any gene: 1. The CDR3 region is CASSLGTGVEKLFF. The CDR3 region has the DNA TGTGCCAGCAGCTTAGGGACAGGGGTTGAAAAACTGTTTTTT.

This CDR3 is CASTNAGGLVKNIQYF. In nucleotides, the CDR3 is TGTGCCAGCACCAACGCAGGGGGGCTAGTCAAAAACATTCAGTACTTC. The chain joins TRBV27 to TRBJ2-4; possible D gene TRBD1, 7 bases. Germline V gene sequence: CDR1 MNHEY, CDR2 SMNVEV (reference sequence). V lost 7 bases and J lost 3, with 19 bases in between. There are 16 residues in the CDR3.

The V gene is TRBV27, the J gene TRBJ1-4, with TRBD1 matching over 7 bases. Losses at the gene ends were 6 bases for V and 4 bases for J; bases not matched to a gene: 5. Germline V lookup: CDR1 MNHEY, CDR2 SMNVEV (reference sequence). The CDR3 contains 14 residues. Written as DNA, the CDR3 is TGTGCCAGCAGGCCGGGACAGAATAATGAAAAACTGTTTTTT. Translated: CASRPGQNNEKLFF.

The chain joins TRBV6-1 to TRBJ2-3; TRBD2 aligns across 7 bases. This CDR3 contains 15 residues. Germline CDR1 and CDR2: MNHNS and SASEGT. V gave up 2 bases and J gave up 2 bases; unmatched junction bases: 4. DNA of the CDR3: TGTGCCAGCAGTGAACTAGCGGATCCCACAGATACGCAGTATTTT. It encodes CASSELADPTDTQYF.

V gene TRBV5-1 combines with J gene TRBJ2-2; 7 bases are shared with TRBD1. The V segment lost 3 bases and the J segment 0 bases; nucleotides outside the gene matches: 2. Germline V gene data show CDR1 as SGHRS and CDR2 as YFSETQ. The CDR3 runs to 15 residues. The DNA of the CDR3 is TGCGCCAGCAGCTGGGACAGATCGAACACCGGGGAGCTGTTTTTT. This sequence encodes CASSWDRSNTGELFF.

This chain uses TRBV5-1 with TRBJ2-1; possibly TRBD2 for D (5 bases). The length of the CDR3 is 15 residues. V lost 0 bases to trimming and J lost 1 base, with 8 bases between them. The germline gives CDR1 SGHRS, CDR2 YFSETQ. The CDR3 protein is CASSLERPSYNEQFF. CDR3 nucleotide sequence: TGCGCCAGCAGCTTGGAGCGGCCTTCCTACAATGAGCAGTTCTTC.

The chain is built from TRBV18 and TRBJ1-4; D might be TRBD1 (5 bases). Per the germline V gene, CDR1 is KGHSH and CDR2 is LQKENI. CDR3 length: 13 residues. Trimming shortened V by 3 bases and J by 7 bases, and 9 bases separated the two germline ends. CDR3: CASSPRTSEKLFF. The DNA for the CDR3 is TGTGCCAGCTCACCCCGGACAAGTGAAAAACTGTTTTTT.